A selection of T cell receptor beta chains follows, all from one sample in a study of cytomegalovirus exposure and HLA in healthy donors. TCRdb's copy holds only in-frame clones and misses some; the assay was immunoSEQ multiplex PCR. The profile shows some 100,000 clones, 70% to 80% of them singletons. Sequencing input: PBMCs. Receptor source: a female donor in good health and CMV-seropositive. The CDR3 runs from the conserved cysteine through the conserved F or W. Each record gives: D gene, J gene, V gene, CDR3 protein. A D gene is named only where the DNA matches it firmly.

.,TRBJ2-7,TRBV27,CASSSRTVPNFYEQYF
TRBD2,TRBJ2-5,TRBV5-1,CASSLLSSGRAYETQYF
TRBD2,TRBJ2-3,TRBV30,CAWSTGLAGGDTQYF
TRBD1,TRBJ1-1,TRBV18,CASSSTGTGGNTEAFF
TRBD1,TRBJ1-1,TRBV29-1,CSVYRGITEAFF
TRBD2,TRBJ2-3,TRBV4-2,CASSLLSGGGSDTQYF
.,TRBJ1-4,TRBV10-1,CASSRGGGNEKLFF
TRBD1,TRBJ1-2,TRBV19,CASTARTGGSGYTF
.,TRBJ1-1,TRBV7-9,CASFGVNTEAFF
.,TRBJ1-3,TRBV19,CASSITVLSGNTIYF
TRBD1,TRBJ1-1,TRBV7-9,CSSSFDRGSTEAFF
.,TRBJ2-1,TRBV19,CASSRGLNNEQFF
.,TRBJ1-5,TRBV7-2,CASGEGRAQPQHF